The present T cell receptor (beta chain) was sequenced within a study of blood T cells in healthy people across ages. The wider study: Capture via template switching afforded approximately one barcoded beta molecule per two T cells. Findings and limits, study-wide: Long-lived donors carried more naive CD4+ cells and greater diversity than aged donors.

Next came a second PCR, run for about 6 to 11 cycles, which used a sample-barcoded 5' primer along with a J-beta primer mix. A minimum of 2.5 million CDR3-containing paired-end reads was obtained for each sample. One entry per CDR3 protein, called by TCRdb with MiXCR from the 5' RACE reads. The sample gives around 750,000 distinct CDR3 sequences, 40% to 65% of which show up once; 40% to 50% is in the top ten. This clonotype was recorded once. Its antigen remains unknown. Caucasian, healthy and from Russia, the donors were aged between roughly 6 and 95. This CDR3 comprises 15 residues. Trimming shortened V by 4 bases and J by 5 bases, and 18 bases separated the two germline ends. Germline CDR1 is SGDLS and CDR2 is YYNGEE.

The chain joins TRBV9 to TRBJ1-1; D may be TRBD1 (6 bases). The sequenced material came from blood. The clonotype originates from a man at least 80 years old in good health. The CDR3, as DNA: TGTGCCAGCAGCACCCTTCAAGGGGGAGGGACTGAAGCTTTCTTT. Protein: CASSTLQGGGTEAFF. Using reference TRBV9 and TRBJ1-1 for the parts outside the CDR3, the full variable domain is DSGVTQTPKHLITATGQRVTLRCSPRSGDLSVYWYQQSLDQGLQFLIQYYNGEERAKGNILERFSAQQFPDLHSELNLSSLELGDSALYFCASSTLQGGGTEAFFGQGTRLTVV.